A selection of T cell receptor beta chains follows, all from one sample in a study of T-cell memory formation after mild COVID-19. Using its own MiXCR run on the 5' RACE reads, TCRdb lists one record per CDR3 protein. The table lists hundreds of thousands of distinct CDR3 sequences, about a fifth of them singletons. The specimen was PBMCs or a T cell subset sorted from them (not recorded which). The origin of the receptors is an adult woman who had mild COVID-19 (a few samples of this study predate the infection). Cell type and time point are not known. Each CDR3 is given with its conserved first and last residue. A D gene is named only where the DNA matches it firmly. Not every row has a clone size; where given, it reads once, few, many or a size class.

>TRBD1|TRBJ2-1|TRBV24-1|.
CATSDPTGQGRNEQFF
TGTGCCACCAGTGATCCGACGGGACAGGGAAGAAATGAGCAGTTCTTC
>TRBD2|TRBJ2-7|TRBV20-1|.
CSASRASGSYEQYF
TGCAGTGCTAGCCGGGCTAGCGGGAGTTACGAGCAGTACTTC
>TRBD1|TRBJ1-1|TRBV2|few
CASSKQGMAEAFF
TGTGCCAGCAGTAAACAGGGGATGGCTGAAGCTTTCTTT
>.|TRBJ1-2|TRBV10-3|few
CAISSVGQHYGYTF
TGTGCCATCAGTAGTGTCGGACAACACTATGGCTACACCTTC
>.|TRBJ2-1|TRBV11-1|few
CASSLVRRDEQFF
TGTGCCAGCAGCTTAGTTCGGAGGGATGAGCAGTTCTTC
>TRBD1|TRBJ1-1|TRBV29-1|few
CSVDARGFGEAFF
TGCAGCGTTGACGCCAGGGGGTTCGGTGAAGCTTTCTTT
>.|TRBJ2-1|TRBV7-9|.
CASSLQGWYEQFF
TGTGCCAGCAGCTTACAGGGGTGGTATGAGCAGTTCTTC
>TRBD2|TRBJ2-1|TRBV3-1|few
CASSQERLAGGNEQFF
TGTGCCAGCAGCCAAGAGAGACTAGCGGGGGGTAATGAGCAGTTCTTC
>.|TRBJ2-3|TRBV25-1|few
CASSETDSQRPYTQYF
TGTGCCAGCAGTGAAACCGACAGCCAGCGACCTTATACGCAGTATTTT
>.|TRBJ2-5|TRBV6-5|.
CASSYFTGSEETQYF
TGTGCCAGCAGTTACTTCACAGGGAGCGAAGAGACCCAGTACTTC
>TRBD1|TRBJ1-2|TRBV5-5|.
CASSAPGQTYGYTF
TGTGCCAGCAGCGCCCCGGGACAGACTTATGGCTACACCTTC
>.|TRBJ1-1|TRBV7-2|.
CASSSRTPRDTEAFF
TGTGCCAGCAGCTCCAGGACCCCGAGGGACACTGAAGCTTTCTTT
>.|TRBJ1-2|TRBV27|many
CASSSAGAGGYTF
TGTGCCAGCAGTTCCGCAGGGGCGGGGGGCTACACCTTC
>.|TRBJ1-1|TRBV12-3/TRBV12-4|few
CASSIWGADEAFF
TGTGCCAGCAGTATCTGGGGGGCGGATGAAGCTTTCTTT
>.|TRBJ1-6|TRBV27|.
CASSVPGSFNSPLHF
TGTGCCAGCAGTGTACCGGGTTCCTTTAATTCACCCCTCCACTTT
>TRBD1|TRBJ2-5|TRBV7-9|.
CASSKDRGGPETQYF
TGTGCCAGCAGCAAGGACAGGGGAGGTCCAGAGACCCAGTACTTC
>.|TRBJ2-1|TRBV20-1|.
CSARPGYNEQFF
TGCAGTGCCAGACCTGGGTACAATGAGCAGTTCTTC
>.|TRBJ2-3|TRBV10-3|.
CAIRDGEITDTQYF
TGTGCCATCAGGGACGGGGAAATCACAGATACGCAGTATTTT
>TRBD1|TRBJ1-2|TRBV7-9|few
CASTLTGTNYGYTF
TGTGCCAGCACCTTGACAGGGACTAACTATGGCTACACCTTC
>.|TRBJ1-5|TRBV20-1|.
CSASSGHRQRPQHF
TGCAGTGCTAGTTCGGGACACCGGCAGCGGCCCCAGCATTTT
>TRBD1|TRBJ1-5|TRBV4-2|few
CASSPGTGEQPQHF
TGTGCCAGCAGCCCAGGGACAGGGGAACAGCCCCAGCATTTT
>.|TRBJ2-7|TRBV7-2|.
CASSRVRYEQYF
TGTGCCAGCAGCCGAGTGCGTTACGAGCAGTACTTC
>TRBD2|TRBJ2-3|TRBV10-3|few
CAISTLTSGRNTQYF
TGTGCCATCAGTACCCTGACTAGCGGGAGGAATACGCAGTATTTT
>TRBD2|TRBJ2-1|TRBV3-1|.
CASSQFGLADYNEQFF
TGTGCCAGCAGCCAATTCGGACTAGCGGACTACAATGAGCAGTTCTTC
>.|TRBJ2-7|TRBV30|.
CAWSVQALRAPYEQYF
TGTGCCTGGAGTGTACAGGCGCTTCGAGCCCCCTACGAGCAGTACTTC
>TRBD1|TRBJ2-3|TRBV24-1|.
CATSDPRDRGRDTQYF
TGTGCCACCAGTGATCCCCGGGACAGGGGGAGGGATACGCAGTATTTT
>.|TRBJ1-3|TRBV7-6|few
CASSVGQVPGNTIYF
TGTGCCAGCAGCGTGGGGCAGGTTCCAGGAAACACCATATATTTT
>.|TRBJ1-6|TRBV16|.
CASSPSGIYNSPLHF
TGTGCCAGCAGCCCCTCCGGGATCTATAATTCACCCCTCCACTTT
>TRBD2|TRBJ2-2|TRBV7-2|.
CASSSGGLAGGLTGELFF
TGTGCCAGCAGCTCGGGAGGACTAGCGGGAGGGCTGACCGGGGAGCTGTTTTTT
>.|TRBJ2-7|TRBV12-3/TRBV12-4|.
CASSLNTVSYEQYF
TGTGCCAGCAGCCTAAATACGGTCTCCTACGAGCAGTACTTC
>TRBD2|TRBJ2-1|TRBV24-1|few
CATSDSHAGVEQFF
TGTGCCACCAGTGATTCCCACGCGGGAGTAGAGCAGTTCTTC
>TRBD1|TRBJ2-5|TRBV24-1|few
CATSDSGTGGKETQYF
TGTGCCACCAGTGATTCCGGGACAGGGGGTAAAGAGACCCAGTACTTC
>.|TRBJ1-2|TRBV5-5|many
CASSSGIYGYTF
TGTGCCAGCAGCTCCGGGATCTATGGCTACACCTTC
>.|TRBJ1-2|TRBV18|.
CASSPAQLLNYGYTF
TGTGCCAGCTCACCTGCACAGCTCTTAAACTATGGCTACACCTTC
>.|TRBJ1-4|TRBV5-1|many
CASREGEKLFF
TGCGCCAGCAGGGAGGGGGAAAAACTGTTTTTT
>.|TRBJ1-2|TRBV24-1|.
CATSDQQGFYGYTF
TGTGCCACCAGTGACCAACAGGGCTTCTATGGCTACACCTTC
>.|TRBJ2-6|TRBV5-5|.
CASSWISGANVLTF
TGTGCCAGCAGTTGGATCTCTGGGGCCAACGTCCTGACTTTC
>TRBD1|TRBJ2-1|TRBV5-1|few
CASSLVWDSQNEQFF
TGCGCCAGCAGCTTGGTTTGGGACAGCCAAAATGAGCAGTTCTTC
>.|TRBJ2-5|TRBV7-6|few
CASSLEVVETQYF
TGTGCCAGCAGCTTAGAAGTAGTAGAGACCCAGTACTTC
>.|TRBJ1-5|TRBV10-3|few
CAISYDSFNQPQHF
TGTGCCATCAGCTATGACAGCTTCAATCAGCCCCAGCATTTT
>TRBD1|TRBJ2-1|TRBV5-4|.
CASSWGQYNEQFF
TGTGCCAGCAGCTGGGGACAGTACAATGAGCAGTTCTTC
>.|TRBJ1-1|TRBV27|once
CASRVGGTTEAFF
TGTGCCAGTAGGGTTGGGGGGACGACTGAAGCTTTCTTT
>.|TRBJ2-6|TRBV7-8|few
CASSLEAAGANVLTF
TGTGCCAGCAGCTTAGAAGCAGCTGGGGCCAACGTCCTGACTTTC
>TRBD2|TRBJ2-1|TRBV18|.
CASSPPSSGSPVVPNEQFF
TGTGCCAGCTCACCACCCAGTAGCGGGAGCCCTGTTGTGCCCAATGAGCAGTTCTTC